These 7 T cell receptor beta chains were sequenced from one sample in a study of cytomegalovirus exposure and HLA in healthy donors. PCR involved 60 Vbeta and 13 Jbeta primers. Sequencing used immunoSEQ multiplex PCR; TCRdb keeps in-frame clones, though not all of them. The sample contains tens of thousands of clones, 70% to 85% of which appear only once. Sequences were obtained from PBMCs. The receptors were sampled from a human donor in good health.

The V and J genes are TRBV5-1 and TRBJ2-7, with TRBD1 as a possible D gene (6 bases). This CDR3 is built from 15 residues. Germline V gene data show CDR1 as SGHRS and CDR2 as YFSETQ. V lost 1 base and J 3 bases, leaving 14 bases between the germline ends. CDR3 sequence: CASSLLRDNFYEQYF. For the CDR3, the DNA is TGCGCCAGCAGCTTGCTCCGGGACAACTTCTACGAGCAGTACTTC.

In DNA form, the CDR3 reads TGTGCCAGCAGCGGAGGTCCGGGACAGGGAATCGATGAGCAGTTCTTC. The encoded protein is CASSGGPGQGIDEQFF. The V and J genes are TRBV7-2 and TRBJ2-1, with 9 bases matching TRBD1. CDR1 is SGHTA and CDR2 is FQGNSA in the germline V gene. V lost 5 bases, J lost 8 bases, and 13 bases stayed unmatched. The CDR3 sequence is 16 residues long.

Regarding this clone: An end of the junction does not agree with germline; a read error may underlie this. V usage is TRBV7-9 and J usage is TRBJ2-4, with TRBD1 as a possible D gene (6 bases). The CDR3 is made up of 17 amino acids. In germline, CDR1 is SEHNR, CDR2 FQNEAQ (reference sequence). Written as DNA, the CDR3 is TGTGCCAGCAGCCAGAAAGGTTATGGGGACAACAAAAACATTCAGTACTTT. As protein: CASSQKGYGDNKNIQYF.

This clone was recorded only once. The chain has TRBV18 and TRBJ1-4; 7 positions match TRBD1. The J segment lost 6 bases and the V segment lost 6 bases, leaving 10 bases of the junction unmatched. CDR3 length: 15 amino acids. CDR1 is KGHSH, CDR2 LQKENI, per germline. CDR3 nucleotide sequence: TGTGCCAGCTCGGCGAACAGGGGAATCGATGAAAAACTGTTTTTT. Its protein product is CASSANRGIDEKLFF.

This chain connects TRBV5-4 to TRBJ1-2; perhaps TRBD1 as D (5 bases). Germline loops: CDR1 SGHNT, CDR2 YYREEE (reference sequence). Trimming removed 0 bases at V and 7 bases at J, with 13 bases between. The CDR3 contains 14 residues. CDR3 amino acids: CASSLESQGAGYTF. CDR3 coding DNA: TGTGCCAGCAGCTTGGAATCCCAGGGTGCTGGCTACACCTTC.

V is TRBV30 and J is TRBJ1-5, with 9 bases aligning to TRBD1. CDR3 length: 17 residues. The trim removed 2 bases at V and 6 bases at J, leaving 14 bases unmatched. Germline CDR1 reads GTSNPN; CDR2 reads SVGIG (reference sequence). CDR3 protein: CAWSMGTGTGTVQPQHF. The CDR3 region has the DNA TGTGCCTGGAGTATGGGAACCGGGACAGGGACCGTTCAGCCCCAGCATTTT.

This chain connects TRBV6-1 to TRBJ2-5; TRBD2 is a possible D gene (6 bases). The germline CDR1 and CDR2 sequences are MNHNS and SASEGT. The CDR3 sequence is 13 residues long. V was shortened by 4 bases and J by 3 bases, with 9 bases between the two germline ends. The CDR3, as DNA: TGTGCCAGCAGTGGTAGCGGAAAAGAGACCCAGTACTTC. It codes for CASSGSGKETQYF.